This T cell receptor beta chain was recovered during a study of shared clonotypes between healthy human individuals. Overall study context: Every donor yielded three CD4 naive, three CD4 memory, two CD8 naive and one CD8 memory plate.

Study findings and constraints: The study drew on few donors, limiting represented genetic and exposure-history diversity.

About this clone: The target antigen is unknown. One end of the junction varies from germline; a read error may be responsible.

The repertoire was sequenced with immunoSEQ multiplex PCR; TCRdb's copy has only in-frame clones and lacks some. The sample lists a few million clones; about 92% were seen once. Sequencing input: naive CD4+ T cells from PBMCs. Subset denoted: CD45RA+ positively selected. The receptor comes from a man aged 18 to 29 in good health. Some clones in this sample may be carry-over from other donors' samples.

The CDR3, as DNA: TGTGCCAGTAGACCCGGGAGGGCTTCCCAGTACCAAGAGCCCCAGTACTTC. It translates to CASRPGRASQYQEPQYF. V usage is TRBV19 and J usage is TRBJ2-5, with 8 bases matching TRBD2. The CDR3 is made up of 17 amino acids. In germline, CDR1 is LNHDA, CDR2 SQIVND (reference sequence). Full variable domain (rest looked up from reference TRBV19 and TRBJ2-5): DGGITQSPKYLFRKEGQNVTLSCEQNLNHDAMYWYRQDPGQGLRLIYYSQIVNDFQKGDIAEGYSVSREKKESFPLTVTSAQKNPTAFYLCASRPGRASQYQEPQYFGPGTRLLVL.